The next 26 T cell receptor beta chains were all read from a single sample in a study of blood T cell repertoires in COVID-19. The protocol was immunoSEQ multiplex PCR, while the TCRdb copy is restricted to in-frame clones and leaves out a portion. The data hold 70,000 to 95,000 clones, with around 92% observed a single time. The material sequenced was peripheral blood. All receptors derive from a man aged 50 to 60 with COVID-19, enrolled during active disease.

The rearrangement uses TRBV2 and TRBJ2-7; 8 bases agree with TRBD2. The CDR3 is made up of 14 amino acids. V was clipped by 6 bases and J by 5 bases; unmatched bases: 9. CDR1 is SNHLY and CDR2 is FYNNEI in the germline V gene. In DNA form, the CDR3 reads TGTGCCAGCAGGCCGGGGGGGCATACCGACGAGCAGTACTTC. This sequence encodes CASRPGGHTDEQYF.

This chain links TRBV7-9 with TRBJ1-2; TRBD1 aligns across 12 bases. J was trimmed by 7 bases and V by 0 bases; bases with no gene match: 6. In germline, CDR1 is SEHNR, CDR2 FQNEAQ (reference sequence). The CDR3 covers 16 residues. The CDR3 bases are TGTGCCAGCAGCTTAGCGCTGGGACAGGGGGCTGCTGGCTACACCTTC. Translating gives CASSLALGQGAAGYTF.

Notes on this clone: One junction end disagrees with the germline gene, perhaps due to a read error. V is TRBV7-7 and J is TRBJ2-3, with D tentatively TRBD1 (6 bases). This CDR3 has 15 amino acids. Looked up from germline, CDR1 is SSHAT and CDR2 is FNYEAQ (reference sequence). As DNA, the CDR3 is TGTGCTAGCAGCCCAGGGGTCCTGGACACAGATACGCAGTATTTT. It is translated as CASSPGVLDTDTQYF.

This clone was seen only a few times. CDR3 sequence: CASSPRQGYGYTF. In DNA form, the CDR3 reads TGTGCCAGCAGTCCCCGACAGGGGTATGGCTACACCTTC. The chain uses TRBV12-3 or TRBV12-4 and TRBJ1-2; the match to TRBD1 covers 8 bases. CDR3 length: 13 amino acids. V shed 5 bases, J shed 5 bases, and the junction held 4 bases outside the gene matches.

This clone has more than one count but fewer than ten. The CDR3 is CASSLVRRDGYTF. Here the CDR3 DNA reads TGTGCCAGCAGCTTGGTCCGCAGGGATGGCTACACCTTC. The rearrangement joins TRBV5-8 to TRBJ1-2; D might be TRBD1 (5 bases). The germline V gene encodes CDR1 SGHTS and CDR2 YDEGEE. With 0 bases removed from V and 6 bases from J, the gap between germline ends came to 9 bases. The CDR3 is 13 amino acids.

The V call is TRBV4-1, the J call TRBJ2-5; the D gene is possibly TRBD2 (6 bases). V was shortened by 5 bases and J by 0 bases, with 16 bases between the two germline ends. Germline V CDR1 and CDR2: MGHRA, YSYEKL. There are 16 residues in the CDR3. CDR3 loop: CASSNPGVDYQETQYF. The CDR3 coding sequence is TGCGCCAGCAGCAATCCGGGGGTAGACTACCAAGAGACCCAGTACTTC.

V and J are TRBV27 and TRBJ1-1; no clear D. Trimming took off 0 bases at V and 5 bases at J, with 7 bases between the two ends. The germline V gene encodes CDR1 MNHEY and CDR2 SMNVEV (reference sequence). The CDR3 is 13 residues long. For the CDR3, the DNA is TGTGCCAGCAGTTTATCGGGAGGGACTGAAGCTTTCTTT. Protein product: CASSLSGGTEAFF.

This chain connects TRBV13 to TRBJ1-1, with D maybe TRBD1 (6 bases). Germline assignment: CDR1 PRHDT and CDR2 FYEKMQ (reference sequence). The CDR3 is 15 amino acids. V shed 1 base and J shed 4 bases, with 13 bases lying between them. The CDR3 sequence: CASSLAGAFGTEAFF. Here the CDR3 DNA reads TGTGCCAGCAGCTTAGCAGGGGCATTCGGCACTGAAGCTTTCTTT.

The gene calls are TRBV2 and TRBJ2-1, with 7 bases matching TRBD1. This CDR3 region has 14 residues. The V segment lost 4 bases and the J segment 10 bases; nucleotides outside the gene matches: 10. Germline CDR1 reads SNHLY; CDR2 reads FYNNEI. The CDR3 DNA reads as TGTGCCAGCAGTGGAGGACAGGTCGCGGGCGAGCAGTTCTTC. This codes for CASSGGQVAGEQFF.

This chain uses TRBV10-2 with TRBJ2-1, with a possible D match to TRBD1 (5 bases). Trimming left V 4 bases short and J 3 bases short, with 16 bases between. The CDR3 extends over 16 amino acids. Germline lookup yields CDR1 WSHSY and CDR2 SAAADI. The CDR3 sequence is CASSGGLATDYNEQFF. DNA for the CDR3: TGCGCCAGCAGTGGAGGATTGGCGACAGACTACAATGAGCAGTTCTTC.

This clone is a singleton in its sample. The chain uses TRBV7-2 and TRBJ2-2, with 7 bases fitting TRBD1. The germline CDR1 and CDR2 sequences are SGHTA and FQGNSA. The CDR3 has 16 amino acids. V gave up 5 bases and J gave up 1 base; unmatched junction bases: 7. CDR3: CASSPQGQLNTGELFF. CDR3 sequence (DNA): TGTGCCAGCAGCCCCCAGGGACAGCTGAACACCGGGGAGCTGTTTTTT.

The chain is built from TRBV4-1 and TRBJ1-2, with TRBD1 matching 7 bases. The V gene's germline CDR1 is MGHRA and CDR2 YSYEKL. There are 13 residues in the CDR3. V gave up 7 bases and J gave up 6 bases; unmatched junction bases: 8. The CDR3 spells CASTFGRGDGYTF. For the CDR3, the DNA is TGCGCCAGCACCTTTGGCAGGGGGGATGGCTACACCTTC.

The chain combines TRBV7-3 with TRBJ2-3; D is uncertain. There are 13 residues in the CDR3. Trimming pared 0 bases from V and 2 bases from J, leaving 3 bases between. Per the germline V gene, CDR1 is SGHTA and CDR2 is FQGTGA. CDR3 DNA: TGTGCCAGCAGCTTAACCTACACAGATACGCAGTATTTT. It translates to CASSLTYTDTQYF.

The chain combines TRBV28 with TRBJ1-5; tentative D call: TRBD1 (5 bases). Germline V CDR1 and CDR2: MDHEN, SYDVKM. Trimming cost V 4 bases and J 6 bases, with 13 bases left between them. The CDR3 spans 14 residues. For the CDR3, the DNA is TGTGCCAGCAGTTGGGGGGGTTCGGGTCAGCCCCAGCATTTT. Protein product: CASSWGGSGQPQHF.

The rearrangement joins TRBV2 to TRBJ2-5; 7 nucleotides align to TRBD1. Germline V gene data show CDR1 as SNHLY and CDR2 as FYNNEI. The CDR3 extends over 12 amino acids. The V and J ends lost 4 bases and 10 bases, in that order; junction bases with no gene match: 6. The CDR3 DNA sequence: TGTGCCAGCAGTGGAGACAGGGTAATCCAGTACTTC. It yields the protein CASSGDRVIQYF. The complete variable domain, with remaining parts taken from reference TRBV2 and TRBJ2-5, reads EPEVTQTPSHQVTQMGQEVILRCVPISNHLYFYWYRQILGQKVEFLVSFYNNEISEKSEIFDDQFSVERPDGSNFTLKIRSTKLEDSAMYFCASSGDRVIQYFGPGTRLLVL.

The chain joins TRBV10-3 to TRBJ2-7; tentatively, D is TRBD1 (5 bases). Trimming removed 6 bases from V and 6 bases from J, with 15 bases in between. This CDR3 is built from 13 residues. Germline-derived CDR1 and CDR2 are ENHRY and SYGVKD. CDR3 loop: CAISRSGSGEQYF. CDR3 sequence (DNA): TGTGCCATCAGCAGATCAGGGTCGGGCGAGCAGTACTTC.

The chain recombines TRBV12-3 or TRBV12-4 with TRBJ1-1; a weak D match, TRBD1 (5 bases). CDR3 length equals 11 residues. The ends were cut back, 7 bases at V and 10 bases at J, with 13 bases in the middle. The CDR3 DNA reads as TGTGCCAGCACCGGGGGGATCTTAGCTTTCTTT. Translated: CASTGGILAFF.

V gene TRBV27 combines with J gene TRBJ2-1; D ambiguous. CDR1 and CDR2 from the germline V gene are MNHEY and SMNVEV (reference sequence). Trimming removed 0 bases at V and 0 bases at J, with 9 bases between. The CDR3 spans 16 residues. The DNA for the CDR3 is TGTGCCAGCAGTTTATCGAGACAAAGCTCCTACAATGAGCAGTTCTTC. Protein: CASSLSRQSSYNEQFF.

This chain connects TRBV7-6 to TRBJ1-1; D uncertain. V was trimmed by 1 base and J by 5 bases, leaving 17 bases between them. The germline V gene encodes CDR1 SGHVS and CDR2 FNYEAQ. The CDR3 sequence is 16 residues long. CDR3 in DNA: TGTGCCAGCAGCTTAGGGGGTGACGGGAGAGGGACTGAAGCTTTCTTT. It is translated as CASSLGGDGRGTEAFF.

The V gene is TRBV19, the J gene TRBJ2-3; D not resolved. Trimming took 6 bases from V and 1 from J, leaving 5 bases between them. Germline loops: CDR1 LNHDA, CDR2 SQIVND (reference sequence). The CDR3 loop spans 12 amino acids. CDR3 DNA sequence: TGTGCCAGTAGCCTTGGCACAGATACGCAGTATTTT. Translating it yields CASSLGTDTQYF.

The V and J genes are TRBV18 and TRBJ1-5; D gene uncertain. This CDR3 is 13 amino acids long. Germline CDR1 and CDR2: KGHSH and LQKENI. V lost 2 bases, J lost 5 bases, and 7 bases lay in between. As DNA, the CDR3 is TGTGCCAGCTCACCATTATTAGATCAGCCCCAGCATTTT. Translating it yields CASSPLLDQPQHF. Variable domain in full (rest from reference TRBV18 and TRBJ1-5): NAGVMQNPRHLVRRRGQEARLRCSPMKGHSHVYWYRQLPEEGLKFMVYLQKENIIDESGMPKERFSAEFPKEGPSILRIQQVVRGDSAAYFCASSPLLDQPQHFGDGTRLSIL.

The CDR3 DNA reads as TGTGCCAGCAGTGCAACGACAGGGCTGGCTAACTATGGCTACACCTTC. Its protein is CASSATTGLANYGYTF. The chain links TRBV25-1 to TRBJ1-2; TRBD1 matches at 7 bases. Germline V gives CDR1 MGHDK, CDR2 SYGVNS. The CDR3 totals 16 residues. With V trimmed by 4 bases and J by 0 bases, 8 bases remained unmatched.

V is TRBV28 and J is TRBJ1-1; 8 bases match TRBD1. The J segment lost 4 bases and the V segment lost 5 bases, leaving 9 bases of the junction unmatched. The germline CDR1 and CDR2 sequences are MDHEN and SYDVKM. The CDR3 is 15 residues long. The CDR3 loop is CASSPTRTGFTEAFF. CDR3 bases: TGTGCCAGCAGTCCGACCCGGACAGGGTTCACTGAAGCTTTCTTT.

The V call is TRBV5-1, the J call TRBJ1-1, with a weak D call TRBD1 (5 bases). Germline V gives CDR1 SGHRS, CDR2 YFSETQ. V was clipped by 9 bases and J by 2 bases, with 14 bases between them. There are 13 residues in the CDR3. CDR3 loop: CATWGADNTEAFF. In DNA, the CDR3 is TGCGCCACCTGGGGCGCGGACAACACTGAAGCTTTCTTT.

This sequence joins TRBV3-1 (or the pseudogene TRBV3-2) and TRBJ2-5; D call uncertain. This CDR3 contains 12 residues. Deletions cut 2 bases from V and 7 bases from J, with 8 bases between. Germline V gene sequence: CDR1 LGHDT, CDR2 YNNKEL (reference sequence). The CDR3 nucleotides read TGTGCCAGCAGCCAAATTGCGGTGACCCAGTACTTC. This codes for CASSQIAVTQYF.

CDR3 DNA sequence: TGCAGTGCTAGTACTTTGGAACTGGGGCAGGGGGATAATTCACCCCTCCACTTT. Translating it yields CSASTLELGQGDNSPLHF. The rearrangement links TRBV20-1 to TRBJ1-6, with 7 bases that match TRBD1. The CDR3 has 18 amino acids. Germline values: CDR1 DFQATT, CDR2 SNEGSKA (reference sequence). V shed 3 bases and J 5 bases; nucleotides not matched to a gene: 16.